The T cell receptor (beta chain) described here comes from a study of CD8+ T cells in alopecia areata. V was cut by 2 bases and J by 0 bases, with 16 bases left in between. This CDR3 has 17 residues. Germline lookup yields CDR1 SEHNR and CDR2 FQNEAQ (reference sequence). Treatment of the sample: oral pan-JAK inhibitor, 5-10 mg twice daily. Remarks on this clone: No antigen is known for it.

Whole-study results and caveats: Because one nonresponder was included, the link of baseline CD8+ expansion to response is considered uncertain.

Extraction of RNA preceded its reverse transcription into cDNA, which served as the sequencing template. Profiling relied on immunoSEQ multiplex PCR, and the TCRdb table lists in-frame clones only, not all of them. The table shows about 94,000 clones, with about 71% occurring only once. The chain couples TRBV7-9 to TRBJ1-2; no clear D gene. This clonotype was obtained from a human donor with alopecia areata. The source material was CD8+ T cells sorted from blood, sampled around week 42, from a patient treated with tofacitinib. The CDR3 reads CASSLILRAGTNYGYTF. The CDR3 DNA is TGTGCCAGCAGCTTAATCCTACGGGCAGGAACTAACTATGGCTACACCTTC.